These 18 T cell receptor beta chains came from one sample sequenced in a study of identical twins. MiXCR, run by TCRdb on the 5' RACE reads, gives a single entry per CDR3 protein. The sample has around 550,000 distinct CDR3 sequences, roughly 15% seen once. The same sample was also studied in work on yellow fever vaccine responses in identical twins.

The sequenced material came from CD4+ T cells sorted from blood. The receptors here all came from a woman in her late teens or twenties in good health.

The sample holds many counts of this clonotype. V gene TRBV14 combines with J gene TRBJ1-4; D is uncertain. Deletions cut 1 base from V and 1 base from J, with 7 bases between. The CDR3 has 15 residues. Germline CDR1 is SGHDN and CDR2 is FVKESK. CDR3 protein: CASSQGSRTNEKLFF. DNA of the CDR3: TGTGCCAGCAGCCAAGGTTCCAGAACTAATGAAAAACTGTTTTTT.

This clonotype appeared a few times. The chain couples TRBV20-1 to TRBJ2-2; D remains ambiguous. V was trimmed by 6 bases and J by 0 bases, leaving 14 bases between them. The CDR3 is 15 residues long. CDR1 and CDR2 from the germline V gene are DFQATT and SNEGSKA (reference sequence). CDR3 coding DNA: TGCAGTGCGACCCCTCACACAGCGAACACCGGGGAGCTGTTTTTT. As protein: CSATPHTANTGELFF.

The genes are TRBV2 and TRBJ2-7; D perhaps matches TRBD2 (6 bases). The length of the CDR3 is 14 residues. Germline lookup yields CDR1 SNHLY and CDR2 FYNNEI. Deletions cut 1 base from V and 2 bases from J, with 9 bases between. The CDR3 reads CASSEERVTYEQYF. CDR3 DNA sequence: TGTGCCAGCAGTGAAGAGCGGGTCACCTACGAGCAGTACTTC.

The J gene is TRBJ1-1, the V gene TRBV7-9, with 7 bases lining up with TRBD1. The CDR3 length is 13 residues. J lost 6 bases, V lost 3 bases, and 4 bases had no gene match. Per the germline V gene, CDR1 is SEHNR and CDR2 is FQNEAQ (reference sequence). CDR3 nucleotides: TGTGCCAGCAGCTTCGACAGGGTTTCTGAAGCTTTCTTT. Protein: CASSFDRVSEAFF.

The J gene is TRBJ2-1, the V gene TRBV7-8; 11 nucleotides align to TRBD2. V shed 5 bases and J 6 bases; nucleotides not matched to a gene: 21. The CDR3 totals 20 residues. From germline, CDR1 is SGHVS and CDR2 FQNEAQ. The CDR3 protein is CASSAYTDIRLAGTVNEQFF. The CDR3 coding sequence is TGTGCCAGCAGCGCGTATACCGATATAAGACTAGCGGGGACCGTCAATGAGCAGTTCTTC.

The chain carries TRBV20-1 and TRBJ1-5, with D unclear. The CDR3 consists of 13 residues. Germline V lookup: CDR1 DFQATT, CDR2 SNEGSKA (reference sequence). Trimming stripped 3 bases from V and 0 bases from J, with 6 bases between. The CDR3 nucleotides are TGCAGTGCTAGTCGGGTTAGCAATCAGCCCCAGCATTTT. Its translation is CSASRVSNQPQHF.

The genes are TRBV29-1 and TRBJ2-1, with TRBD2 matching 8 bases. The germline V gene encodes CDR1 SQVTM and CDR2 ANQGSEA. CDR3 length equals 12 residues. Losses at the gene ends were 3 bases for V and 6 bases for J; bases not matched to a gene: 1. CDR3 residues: CSVEGLVNEQFF. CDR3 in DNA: TGCAGCGTTGAGGGACTAGTCAATGAGCAGTTCTTC.

In DNA form, the CDR3 reads TGTGCCAGCACAGTGCTTCGGAGCTCGAACACCGGGGAGCTGTTTTTT. It encodes CASTVLRSSNTGELFF. J is TRBJ2-2 and V is TRBV6-1; D uncertain. V was clipped by 7 bases and J by 0 bases, with 15 bases between them. From germline, CDR1 is MNHNS and CDR2 SASEGT. The length of the CDR3 is 16 residues.

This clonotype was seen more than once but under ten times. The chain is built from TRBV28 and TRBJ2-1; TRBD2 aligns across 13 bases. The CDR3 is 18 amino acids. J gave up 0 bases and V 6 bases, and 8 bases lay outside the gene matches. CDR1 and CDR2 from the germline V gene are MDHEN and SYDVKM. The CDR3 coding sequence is TGTGCCAGCAGACCGGGACTAGCGGGATCTAACTCCTACAATGAGCAGTTCTTC. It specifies CASRPGLAGSNSYNEQFF.

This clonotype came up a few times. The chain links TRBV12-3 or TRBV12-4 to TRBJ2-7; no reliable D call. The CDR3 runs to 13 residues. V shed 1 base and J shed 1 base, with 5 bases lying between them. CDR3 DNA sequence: TGTGCCAGCAGTTTAGTCCCGTCCTACGAGCAGTACTTC. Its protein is CASSLVPSYEQYF.

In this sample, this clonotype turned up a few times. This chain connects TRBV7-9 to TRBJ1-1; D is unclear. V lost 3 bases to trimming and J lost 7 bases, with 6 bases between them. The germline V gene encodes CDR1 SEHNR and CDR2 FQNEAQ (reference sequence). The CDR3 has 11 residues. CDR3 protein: CASSLGFEAFF. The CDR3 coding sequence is TGTGCCAGCAGCTTGGGTTTTGAAGCTTTCTTT.

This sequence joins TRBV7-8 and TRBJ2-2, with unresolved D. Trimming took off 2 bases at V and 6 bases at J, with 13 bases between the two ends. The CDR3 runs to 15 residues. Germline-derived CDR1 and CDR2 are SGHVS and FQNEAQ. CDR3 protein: CASSLFSQVAGELFF. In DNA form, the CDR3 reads TGTGCCAGCAGCTTATTCTCCCAGGTTGCCGGGGAGCTGTTTTTT.

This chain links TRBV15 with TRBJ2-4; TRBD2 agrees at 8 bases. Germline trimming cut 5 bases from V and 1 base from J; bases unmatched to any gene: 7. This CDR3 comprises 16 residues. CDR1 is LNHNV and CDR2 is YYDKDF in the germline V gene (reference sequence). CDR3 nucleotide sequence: TGTGCCACCAGCGTGGGACTAGTGGTCGCCAAAAACATTCAGTACTTC. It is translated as CATSVGLVVAKNIQYF.

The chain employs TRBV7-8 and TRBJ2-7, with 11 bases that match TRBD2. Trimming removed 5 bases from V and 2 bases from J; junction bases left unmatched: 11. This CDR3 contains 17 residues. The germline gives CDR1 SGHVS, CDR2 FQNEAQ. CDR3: CASSPGVAGGPPYEQYF. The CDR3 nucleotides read TGTGCCAGCAGCCCAGGGGTAGCGGGAGGGCCTCCCTACGAGCAGTACTTC.

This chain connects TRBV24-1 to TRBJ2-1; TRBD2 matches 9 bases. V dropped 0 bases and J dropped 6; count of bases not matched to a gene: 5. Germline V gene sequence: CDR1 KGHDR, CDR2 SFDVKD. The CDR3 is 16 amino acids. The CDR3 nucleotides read TGTGCCACCAGTGATTTGGGGCTAGCGGGGACCAATGAGCAGTTCTTC. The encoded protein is CATSDLGLAGTNEQFF.

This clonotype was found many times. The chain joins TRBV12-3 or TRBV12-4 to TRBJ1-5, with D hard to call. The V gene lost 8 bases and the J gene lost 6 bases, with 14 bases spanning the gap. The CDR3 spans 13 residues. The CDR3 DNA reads TGTGCCAGCGGTTGGGGTGCTGGTCAGCCCCAGCATTTT. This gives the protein CASGWGAGQPQHF.

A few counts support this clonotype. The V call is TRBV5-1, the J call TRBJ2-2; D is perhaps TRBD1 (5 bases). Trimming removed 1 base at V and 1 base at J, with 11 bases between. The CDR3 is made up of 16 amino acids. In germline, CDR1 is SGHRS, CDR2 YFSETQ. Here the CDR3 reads CASSLRLTENTGELFF. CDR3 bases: TGCGCCAGCAGCTTGCGCCTGACAGAGAACACCGGGGAGCTGTTTTTT.

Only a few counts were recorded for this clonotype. The DNA of the CDR3 is TGTGCCAGCAGCCAAGGGATAAGGGGGGCCCTCAGCGAGCAGTTCTTC. Translating gives CASSQGIRGALSEQFF. The chain is built from TRBV3-1 and TRBJ2-1; D is perhaps TRBD1 or TRBD2 (6 bases each). Germline assignment: CDR1 LGHDT and CDR2 YNNKEL (reference sequence). The CDR3 consists of 16 residues. The V end was cut by 1 base, the J end by 10 bases, with 20 bases between.